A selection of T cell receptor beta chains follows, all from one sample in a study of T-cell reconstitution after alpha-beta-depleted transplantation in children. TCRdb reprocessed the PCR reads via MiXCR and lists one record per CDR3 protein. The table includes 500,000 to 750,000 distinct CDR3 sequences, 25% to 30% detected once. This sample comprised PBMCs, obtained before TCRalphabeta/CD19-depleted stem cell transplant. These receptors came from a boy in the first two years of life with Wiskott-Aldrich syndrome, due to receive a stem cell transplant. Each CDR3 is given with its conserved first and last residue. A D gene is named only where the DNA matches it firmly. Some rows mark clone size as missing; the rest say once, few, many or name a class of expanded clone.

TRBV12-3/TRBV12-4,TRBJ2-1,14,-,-,CASTVRLAYNEQFF,TGTGCCAGCACTGTTAGGCTAGCGTACAATGAGCAGTTCTTC
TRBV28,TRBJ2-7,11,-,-,CASSPRARQYF,TGTGCCAGCAGTCCGAGGGCTCGGCAGTACTTC
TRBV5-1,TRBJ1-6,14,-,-,CASSLGKGNSPLHF,TGCGCCAGCAGCTTGGGTAAAGGAAATTCACCCCTCCACTTT
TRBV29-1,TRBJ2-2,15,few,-,CSVAIGPSNTGELFF,TGCAGCGTTGCGATCGGCCCATCGAACACCGGGGAGCTGTTTTTT
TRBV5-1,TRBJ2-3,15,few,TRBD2,CASSYEAGLTDTQYF,TGCGCCAGCAGCTACGAAGCGGGACTCACAGATACGCAGTATTTT
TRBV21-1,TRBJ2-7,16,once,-,CASSKETYFSSYEQYF,TGTGCCAGCAGCAAAGAGACTTATTTTAGCTCCTACGAGCAGTACTTC
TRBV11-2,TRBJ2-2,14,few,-,CASRQATNTGELFF,TGTGCCAGTAGACAGGCGACGAACACCGGGGAGCTGTTTTTT
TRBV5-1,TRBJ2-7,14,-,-,CASSLGVSYYEQYF,TGCGCCAGCAGCTTGGGGGTCAGTTACTACGAGCAGTACTTC
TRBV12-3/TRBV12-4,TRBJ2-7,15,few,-,CASSLHSAGHYERYF,TGTGCCAGCAGTTTACATTCGGCAGGACACTACGAGCGGTACTTC
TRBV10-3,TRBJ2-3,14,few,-,CAISDSRGTDTQYF,TGTGCCATCAGTGATAGTCGGGGCACAGATACGCAGTATTTT
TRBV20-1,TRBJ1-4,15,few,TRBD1,CSARASGTAYEKLFF,TGCAGTGCTAGAGCCTCGGGGACAGCATATGAAAAACTGTTTTTT
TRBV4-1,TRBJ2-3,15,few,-,CASSHISTSTDTQYF,TGCGCCAGCAGCCACATAAGTACTAGCACAGATACGCAGTATTTT
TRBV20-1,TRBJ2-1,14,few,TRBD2,CSAGLAGFYNEQFF,TGCAGTGCGGGACTAGCGGGGTTCTACAATGAGCAGTTCTTC
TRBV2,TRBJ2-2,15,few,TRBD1,CASSPPDRVSGELFF,TGTGCCAGCAGTCCCCCGGACAGGGTCTCCGGGGAGCTGTTTTTT
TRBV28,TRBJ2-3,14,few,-,CASKGRLASNTQYF,TGTGCCAGCAAAGGGAGGCTAGCGAGTAATACGCAGTATTTT
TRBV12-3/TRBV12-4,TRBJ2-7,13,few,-,CASARRVRYEQYF,TGTGCCAGCGCTCGAAGGGTCCGCTACGAGCAGTACTTC